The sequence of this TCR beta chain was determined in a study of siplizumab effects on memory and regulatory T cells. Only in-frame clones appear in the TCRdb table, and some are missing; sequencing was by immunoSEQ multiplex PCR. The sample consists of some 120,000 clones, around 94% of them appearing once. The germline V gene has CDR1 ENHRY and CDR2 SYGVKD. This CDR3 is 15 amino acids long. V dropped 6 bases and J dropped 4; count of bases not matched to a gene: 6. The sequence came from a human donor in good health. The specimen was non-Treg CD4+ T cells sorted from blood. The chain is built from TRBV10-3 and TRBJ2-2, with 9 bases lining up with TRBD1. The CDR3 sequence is CAISVGQGSTGELFF. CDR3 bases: TGTGCCATCAGCGTCGGACAGGGGAGCACCGGGGAGCTGTTTTTT.